These 26 T cell receptor beta chains originate from one sample sequenced in a study of siplizumab effects on memory and regulatory T cells. These receptors' targets are unknown. It was at 37°C and for five to seven days that the mixed lymphocyte reaction cells were cocultured. Sequencing was performed with immunoSEQ multiplex PCR; in TCRdb, only in-frame clones are kept and a portion is missing. The data contain approximately 12,000 clones, roughly half of them seen just once; the ten biggest clones take up less than 50%. Material for sequencing was CFSE-low (dividing) CD8+ T cells sorted from an allogeneic mixed lymphocyte reaction. The source of these receptors is a human donor in good health; the cells came from an allogeneic mixed lymphocyte reaction. Some clones in this sample may be carry-over from other donors' samples.

This clone has a handful of counts. The chain joins TRBV27 to TRBJ1-1, with D perhaps matching TRBD1 (6 bases). Germline V gives CDR1 MNHEY, CDR2 SMNVEV (reference sequence). The CDR3 covers 13 residues. Trimming left V 9 bases short and J 1 base short, with 12 bases between. This CDR3 is CASGWGANTEAFF. Written as DNA, the CDR3 is TGTGCCAGTGGTTGGGGGGCGAACACTGAAGCTTTCTTT.

This clone showed up just a few times. V usage is TRBV7-9 and J usage is TRBJ1-1; unclear D gene. This CDR3 contains 14 residues. Germline CDR1 and CDR2: SEHNR and FQNEAQ (reference sequence). Deletions cut 5 bases from V and 2 bases from J, with 12 bases between. The CDR3 protein is CASSVGQLNTEAFF. Written as DNA, the CDR3 is TGTGCCAGCAGCGTTGGTCAGCTAAACACTGAAGCTTTCTTT.

The chain combines TRBV6-5 with TRBJ1-1, with TRBD1 matching 7 bases. V shed 4 bases and J 4 bases; nucleotides not matched to a gene: 6. Germline CDR1 is MNHEY and CDR2 is SVGAGI. The CDR3 runs to 14 residues. CDR3 sequence: CASSLLGDSTEAFF. For the CDR3, the DNA is TGTGCCAGCAGTTTACTAGGGGACAGCACTGAAGCTTTCTTT.

The chain links TRBV2 to TRBJ1-1; 8 bases agree with TRBD1. Per germline, CDR1 SNHLY and CDR2 FYNNEI. This CDR3 contains 14 residues. The CDR3 nucleotides read TGTGCAACCCCCGGCAGGGGGCCGAACACTGAAGCTTTCTTT. It specifies CATPGRGPNTEAFF.

This clone appeared a few times. The chain has TRBV19 and TRBJ2-1; D gene uncertain. This CDR3 contains 15 residues. Trimming took 1 base from V and 5 from J, leaving 12 bases between them. The germline CDR1 and CDR2 sequences are LNHDA and SQIVND (reference sequence). The CDR3 DNA reads as TGTGCCAGTAGTATAGGGTACATCAATCACAATGAGCAGTTCTTC. Amino acids: CASSIGYINHNEQFF.

Only a few counts were recorded for this clone. The chain is built from TRBV4-1 and TRBJ2-3; no reliable D call. V dropped 3 bases and J dropped 2 bases, with 12 bases sitting between them. CDR3 length: 15 residues. Germline loops: CDR1 MGHRA, CDR2 YSYEKL. The CDR3: CASSHYGAPTDTQYF. Written as DNA, the CDR3 is TGCGCCAGCAGCCACTATGGTGCACCCACAGATACGCAGTATTTT.

This chain connects TRBV11-2 to TRBJ1-1; TRBD1 is a possible D gene (5 bases). CDR1 is SGHAT and CDR2 is FQNNGV in the germline V gene. Trimming removed 10 bases from V and 0 bases from J, with 9 bases in between. This CDR3 region has 12 residues. The CDR3 coding sequence is TGTGCCATCAGGGAGGTGAACACTGAAGCTTTCTTT. Its translation: CAIREVNTEAFF.

This clone was seen a handful of times. The J gene is TRBJ1-4, the V gene TRBV7-9; the match to TRBD1 covers 7 bases. V lost 5 bases to trimming and J lost 3 bases; unmatched junction nucleotides: 9. CDR3 size: 16 residues. The germline CDR1 and CDR2 sequences are SEHNR and FQNEAQ (reference sequence). This CDR3 is CASSQTGIFANEKLFF. The DNA for the CDR3 is TGTGCCAGCAGCCAGACAGGGATATTTGCTAATGAAAAACTGTTTTTT.

The V call is TRBV7-9, the J call TRBJ2-1, with TRBD2 matching over 11 bases. The CDR3 has 15 amino acids. V lost 5 bases and J lost 4; bases outside the gene matches: 4. Per the germline V gene, CDR1 is SEHNR and CDR2 is FQNEAQ (reference sequence). In DNA form, the CDR3 reads TGTGCCAGCAGCGGACTAGCGGGCTTATACAATGAGCAGTTCTTC. Amino acids: CASSGLAGLYNEQFF.

Here the CDR3 DNA reads TGTGCCAGCAGCACACGTACTAGGTGGGCAGATACGCAGTATTTT. It codes for CASSTRTRWADTQYF. V and J are TRBV11-2 and TRBJ2-3; perhaps TRBD2 as D (5 bases). The CDR3 extends over 15 amino acids. Germline values: CDR1 SGHAT, CDR2 FQNNGV. Between the trimmed V and J ends, which lost 5 bases and 4 bases, there was a span of 16 bases.

The chain recombines TRBV28 with TRBJ1-2, with 10 bases identical to TRBD1. Germline V lookup: CDR1 MDHEN, CDR2 SYDVKM. J was trimmed by 5 bases and V by 6 bases; bases with no gene match: 9. The CDR3 totals 15 residues. The CDR3 DNA sequence: TGTGCCAGCAGGGAGGGACAGGGGATGATATATGGCTACACCTTC. Translated: CASREGQGMIYGYTF.

This clone has at least ten counts. V usage is TRBV6-1 and J usage is TRBJ1-3, with D unclear. CDR1 is MNHNS and CDR2 is SASEGT in the germline V gene. This CDR3 has 15 amino acids. The germline V and J ends were trimmed by 2 bases and 0 bases, with 8 bases remaining between them. The CDR3 region has the DNA TGTGCCAGCAGTGAATATATCCTCTCTGGAAACACCATATATTTT. It specifies CASSEYILSGNTIYF.

The chain joins TRBV19 to TRBJ1-4, with unresolved D. Trimming took off 2 bases at V and 3 bases at J, with 10 bases between the two ends. The CDR3 extends over 15 amino acids. Germline V gives CDR1 LNHDA, CDR2 SQIVND (reference sequence). CDR3 in amino acids: CASSIQGFPNEKLFF. The DNA of the CDR3 is TGTGCCAGTAGTATACAAGGCTTTCCTAATGAAAAACTGTTTTTT.

Judged by abundance, this clone is medium-sized (0.01 to 0.1%). CDR3 bases: TGTGCCAGCAGTCGTAGCGGGTTCTACAATGAGCAGTTCTTC. This sequence encodes CASSRSGFYNEQFF. The chain recombines TRBV27 with TRBJ2-1; TRBD2 matches at 7 bases. The CDR3 covers 14 residues. Germline V lookup: CDR1 MNHEY, CDR2 SMNVEV (reference sequence). J gave up 3 bases and V 5 bases, and 4 bases lay outside the gene matches.

In DNA form, the CDR3 reads TGTGCCAGCAGTCTTCAATACGAGCAGTACTTC. This encodes CASSLQYEQYF. The chain has TRBV27 and TRBJ2-7; D is undetermined. The V and J ends lost 5 bases and 4 bases respectively, with 6 bases between them. The CDR3 has 11 amino acids. Germline V gene lookup returns CDR1 MNHEY and CDR2 SMNVEV (reference sequence).

This clone was seen only a few times. The DNA for the CDR3 is TGTGCCAGCAGTTGGGGGGTTTCCTACGAGCAGTACTTC. Its translation is CASSWGVSYEQYF. The chain links TRBV27 to TRBJ2-7; TRBD2 might be the D (6 bases). The CDR3 length is 13 residues. The germline gives CDR1 MNHEY, CDR2 SMNVEV (reference sequence). The V end was cut by 4 bases, the J end by 1 base, with 8 bases between.

This chain uses TRBV7-8 with TRBJ2-2; D ambiguous. The CDR3 totals 12 residues. The germline V gene encodes CDR1 SGHVS and CDR2 FQNEAQ. The V and J ends lost 3 bases and 4 bases respectively, with 3 bases between them. CDR3 in amino acids: CASSFVTGELFF. For the CDR3, the DNA is TGTGCCAGCAGCTTCGTCACCGGGGAGCTGTTTTTT.

This chain uses TRBV29-1 with TRBJ2-2; possible D gene TRBD1, 6 bases. The CDR3 runs to 14 residues. Deletions cut 0 bases from V and 6 bases from J, with 11 bases between. CDR1 and CDR2 (germline): SQVTM, ANQGSEA. The CDR3 region has the DNA TGCAGCGTTGAAGACCACAGGGTTTCCGGGGAGCTGTTTTTT. It codes for CSVEDHRVSGELFF.

This clone ranks as medium-sized. V and J are TRBV19 and TRBJ2-7; 7 positions match TRBD2. V shed 5 bases, J shed 2 bases, and the junction held 6 bases outside the gene matches. Germline CDR1 and CDR2: LNHDA and SQIVND (reference sequence). This CDR3 contains 14 residues. The CDR3 sequence is CASSPWGGTYEQYF. CDR3 DNA: TGTGCCAGTAGTCCCTGGGGAGGGACCTACGAGCAGTACTTC.

This clone has only a few counts. This chain connects TRBV27 to TRBJ2-2, with unresolved D. Per germline, CDR1 MNHEY and CDR2 SMNVEV (reference sequence). Trimming stripped 4 bases from V and 5 bases from J, with 5 bases between. There are 12 residues in the CDR3. This CDR3 reads CASSSITGELFF. CDR3 DNA sequence: TGTGCCAGCAGTTCCATAACCGGGGAGCTGTTTTTT.

This clone occurred a few times. This sequence joins TRBV25-1 and TRBJ1-6; D call uncertain. The V gene lost 1 base and the J gene lost 7 bases, with 11 bases spanning the gap. CDR1 is MGHDK, CDR2 SYGVNS, per germline. The CDR3 runs 15 residues. The CDR3 reads CASSESSVLNSPLHF. DNA of the CDR3: TGTGCCAGCAGTGAATCGTCAGTACTCAATTCACCCCTCCACTTT.

Concerning this clone: A junction end diverges from the germline sequence, so it may reflect a read error. CDR3 region: CASPPGQGAYEQYF. The CDR3 DNA follows: TGTGCCAGCCCACCCGGGCAGGGCGCCTACGAGCAGTACTTC. The rearrangement joins TRBV18 to TRBJ2-7; a weak D match, TRBD1 (5 bases). This CDR3 contains 14 residues. Germline CDR1 is KGHSH and CDR2 is LQKENI.

This clone is medium-sized in the sample. The chain has TRBV7-8 and TRBJ1-3, with no clear D. The CDR3 is made up of 13 amino acids. The germline V and J ends were trimmed by 4 bases and 0 bases, with 4 bases remaining between them. CDR1 is SGHVS, CDR2 FQNEAQ, per germline. The CDR3 loop is CASSSSSGNTIYF. In nucleotides, the CDR3 is TGTGCCAGCAGCTCGTCCTCTGGAAACACCATATATTTT.

V is TRBV5-6 and J is TRBJ2-1; 10 bases agree with TRBD2. With 2 bases clipped from V and 8 bases from J, the junction kept 7 bases outside the gene matches. The CDR3 totals 15 residues. Per the germline V gene, CDR1 is SGHDT and CDR2 is YYEEEE. The CDR3 DNA follows: TGTGCCAGCAGCTTACTCCCTAGCGGGGGCGATGAGCAGTTCTTC. This translates into CASSLLPSGGDEQFF.

The chain joins TRBV5-1 to TRBJ1-6; the match to TRBD1 covers 9 bases. V lost 0 bases to trimming and J lost 6 bases; unmatched junction nucleotides: 4. Germline-derived CDR1 and CDR2 are SGHRS and YFSETQ. This CDR3 is built from 16 residues. In DNA form, the CDR3 reads TGCGCCAGCAGCTTGGCCCAGGGACAGGGTAATTCACCCCTCCACTTT. Its protein product is CASSLAQGQGNSPLHF.

The chain combines TRBV19 with TRBJ1-1; D perhaps matches TRBD1 (6 bases). Germline V gene sequence: CDR1 LNHDA, CDR2 SQIVND (reference sequence). This CDR3 has 12 amino acids. Trimming took off 6 bases at V and 1 base at J, with 6 bases between the two ends. CDR3 loop: CASRDRNTEAFF. In DNA, the CDR3 is TGTGCCAGTAGGGACAGGAACACTGAAGCTTTCTTT.